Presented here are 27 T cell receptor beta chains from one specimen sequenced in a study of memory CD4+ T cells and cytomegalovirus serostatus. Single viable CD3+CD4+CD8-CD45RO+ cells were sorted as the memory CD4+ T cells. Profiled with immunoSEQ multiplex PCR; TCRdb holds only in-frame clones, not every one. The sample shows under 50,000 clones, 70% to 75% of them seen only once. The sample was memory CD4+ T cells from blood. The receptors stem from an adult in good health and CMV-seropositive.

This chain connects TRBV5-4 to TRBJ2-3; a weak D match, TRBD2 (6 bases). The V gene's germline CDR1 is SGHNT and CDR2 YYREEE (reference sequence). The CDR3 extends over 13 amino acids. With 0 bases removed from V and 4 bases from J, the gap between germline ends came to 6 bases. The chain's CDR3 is CASSLGGADTQYF. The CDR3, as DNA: TGTGCCAGCAGCTTGGGGGGGGCAGATACGCAGTATTTT.

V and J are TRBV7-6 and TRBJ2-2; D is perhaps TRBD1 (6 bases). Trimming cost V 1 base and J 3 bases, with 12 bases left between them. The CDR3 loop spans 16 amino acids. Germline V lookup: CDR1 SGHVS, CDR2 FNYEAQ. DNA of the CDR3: TGTGCCAGCAGCTTAGGGGCAGGGGAAGACACCGGGGAGCTGTTTTTT. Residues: CASSLGAGEDTGELFF.

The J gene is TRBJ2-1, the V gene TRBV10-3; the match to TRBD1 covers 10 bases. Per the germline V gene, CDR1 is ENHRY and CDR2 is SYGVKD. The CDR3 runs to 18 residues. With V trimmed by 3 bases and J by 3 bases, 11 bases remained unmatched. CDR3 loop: CAISDTRMTGGNYNEQFF. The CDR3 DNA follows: TGTGCCATCAGTGACACACGAATGACAGGGGGCAACTACAATGAGCAGTTCTTC.

CDR3 residues: CASSHPGQGNNEQFF. Written as DNA, the CDR3 is TGCGCCAGCAGCCATCCGGGACAGGGAAACAATGAGCAGTTCTTC. The gene calls are TRBV5-1 and TRBJ2-1; 9 bases map to TRBD1. The CDR3 is 15 residues long. Germline assignment: CDR1 SGHRS and CDR2 YFSETQ. With 4 bases clipped from V and 5 bases from J, the junction kept 7 bases outside the gene matches.

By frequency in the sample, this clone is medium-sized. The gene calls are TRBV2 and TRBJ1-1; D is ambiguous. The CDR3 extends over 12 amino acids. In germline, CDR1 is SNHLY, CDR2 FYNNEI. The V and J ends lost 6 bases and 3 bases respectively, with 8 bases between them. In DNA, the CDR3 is TGTGCCAGCAGAGGGCCGGACACTGAAGCTTTCTTT. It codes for CASRGPDTEAFF.

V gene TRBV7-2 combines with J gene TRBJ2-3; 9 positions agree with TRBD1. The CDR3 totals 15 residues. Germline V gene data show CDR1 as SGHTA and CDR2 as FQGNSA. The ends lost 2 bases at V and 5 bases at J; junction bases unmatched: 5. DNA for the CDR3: TGTGCCAGCAGCTTAAACAGGGGGCTCAGAGATACGCAGTATTTT. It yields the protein CASSLNRGLRDTQYF. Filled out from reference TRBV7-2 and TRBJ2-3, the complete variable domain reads GAGVSQSPSNKVTEKGKDVELRCDPISGHTALYWYRQSLGQGLEFLIYFQGNSAPDKSGLPSDRFSAERTGGSVSTLTIQRTQQEDSAVYLCASSLNRGLRDTQYFGPGTRLTVL.

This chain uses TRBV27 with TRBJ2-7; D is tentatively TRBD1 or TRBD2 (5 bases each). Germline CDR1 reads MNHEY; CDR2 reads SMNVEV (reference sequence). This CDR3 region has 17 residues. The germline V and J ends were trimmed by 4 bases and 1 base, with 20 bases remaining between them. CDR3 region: CASSYLGLVGVSYEQYF. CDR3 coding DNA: TGTGCCAGCAGTTACCTAGGGTTGGTGGGGGTTTCCTACGAGCAGTACTTC.

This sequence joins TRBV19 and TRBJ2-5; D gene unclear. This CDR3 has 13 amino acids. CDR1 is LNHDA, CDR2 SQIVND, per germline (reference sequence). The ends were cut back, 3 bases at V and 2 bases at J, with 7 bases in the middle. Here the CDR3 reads CASSIYTQETQYF. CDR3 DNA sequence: TGTGCCAGTAGTATCTACACGCAAGAGACCCAGTACTTC.

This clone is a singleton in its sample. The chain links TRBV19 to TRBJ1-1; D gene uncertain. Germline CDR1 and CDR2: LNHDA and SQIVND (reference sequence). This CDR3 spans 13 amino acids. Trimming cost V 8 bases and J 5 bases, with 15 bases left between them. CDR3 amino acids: CASSRAAWTEAFF. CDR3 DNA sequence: TGTGCCAGTTCAAGGGCGGCGTGGACTGAAGCTTTCTTT.

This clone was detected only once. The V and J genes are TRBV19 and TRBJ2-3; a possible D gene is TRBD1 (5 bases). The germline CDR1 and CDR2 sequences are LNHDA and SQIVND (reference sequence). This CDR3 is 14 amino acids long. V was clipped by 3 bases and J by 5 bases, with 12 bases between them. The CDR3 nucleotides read TGTGCCAGTAGTATGGTCAGGGCTGGAGATACGCAGTATTTT. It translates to CASSMVRAGDTQYF. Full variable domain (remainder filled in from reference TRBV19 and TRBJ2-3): DGGITQSPKYLFRKEGQNVTLSCEQNLNHDAMYWYRQDPGQGLRLIYYSQIVNDFQKGDIAEGYSVSREKKESFPLTVTSAQKNPTAFYLCASSMVRAGDTQYFGPGTRLTVL.

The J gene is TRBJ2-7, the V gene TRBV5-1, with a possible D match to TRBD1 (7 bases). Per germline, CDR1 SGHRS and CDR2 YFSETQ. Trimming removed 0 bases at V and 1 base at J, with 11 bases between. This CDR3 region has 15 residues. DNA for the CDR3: TGCGCCAGCAGCTTGGGCGGGACAGAGTCCTACGAGCAGTACTTC. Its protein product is CASSLGGTESYEQYF.

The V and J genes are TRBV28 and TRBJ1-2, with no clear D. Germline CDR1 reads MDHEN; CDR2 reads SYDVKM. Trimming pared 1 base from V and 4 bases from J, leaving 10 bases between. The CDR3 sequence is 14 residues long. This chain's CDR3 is CASSLYEGSYGYTF. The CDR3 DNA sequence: TGTGCCAGCAGTTTATATGAGGGAAGCTATGGCTACACCTTC.

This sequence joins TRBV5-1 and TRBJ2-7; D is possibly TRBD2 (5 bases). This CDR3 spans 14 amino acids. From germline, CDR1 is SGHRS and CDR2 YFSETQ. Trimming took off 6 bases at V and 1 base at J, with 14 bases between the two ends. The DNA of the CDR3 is TGCGCCAGCAAGGAGGTAGTAGGTTCCTACGAGCAGTACTTC. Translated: CASKEVVGSYEQYF.

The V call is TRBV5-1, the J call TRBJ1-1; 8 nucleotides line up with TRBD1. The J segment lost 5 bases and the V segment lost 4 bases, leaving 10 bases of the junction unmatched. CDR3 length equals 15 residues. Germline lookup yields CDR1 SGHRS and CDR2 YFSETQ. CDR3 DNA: TGCGCCAGCAGCCAAAACCAGGGGGCCAAGACTGAAGCTTTCTTT. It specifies CASSQNQGAKTEAFF.

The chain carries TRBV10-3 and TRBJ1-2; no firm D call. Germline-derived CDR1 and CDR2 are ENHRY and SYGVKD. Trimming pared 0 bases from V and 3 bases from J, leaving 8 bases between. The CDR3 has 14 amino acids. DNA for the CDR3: TGTGCCATCAGTGAGTCTTGGGGTGACTATGGCTACACCTTC. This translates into CAISESWGDYGYTF.

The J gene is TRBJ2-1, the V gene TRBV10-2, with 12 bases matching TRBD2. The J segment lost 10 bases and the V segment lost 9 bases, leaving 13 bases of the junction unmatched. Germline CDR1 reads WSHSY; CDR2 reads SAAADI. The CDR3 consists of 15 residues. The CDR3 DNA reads TGCGCCAGTGGAAGACTAGCGGGGGCCTGGGTGGAGCAGTTCTTC. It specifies CASGRLAGAWVEQFF.

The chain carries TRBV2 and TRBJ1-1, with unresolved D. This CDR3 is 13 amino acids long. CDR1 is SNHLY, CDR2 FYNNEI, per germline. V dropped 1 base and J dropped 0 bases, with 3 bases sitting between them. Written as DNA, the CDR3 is TGTGCCAGCAGTGAAGTCCTGAACACTGAAGCTTTCTTT. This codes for CASSEVLNTEAFF.

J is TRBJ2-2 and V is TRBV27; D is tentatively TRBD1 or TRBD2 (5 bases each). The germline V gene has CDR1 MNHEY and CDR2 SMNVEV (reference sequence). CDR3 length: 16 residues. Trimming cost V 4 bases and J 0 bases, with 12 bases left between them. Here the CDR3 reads CASSSRDGSNTGELFF. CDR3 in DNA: TGTGCCAGCAGTTCCCGGGACGGTTCGAACACCGGGGAGCTGTTTTTT.

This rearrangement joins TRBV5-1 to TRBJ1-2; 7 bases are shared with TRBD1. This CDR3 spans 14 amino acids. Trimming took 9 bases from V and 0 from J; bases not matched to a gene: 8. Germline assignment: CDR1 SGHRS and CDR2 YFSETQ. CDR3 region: CATGGENSNYGYTF. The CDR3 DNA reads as TGCGCCACAGGGGGTGAGAATTCTAACTATGGCTACACCTTC.

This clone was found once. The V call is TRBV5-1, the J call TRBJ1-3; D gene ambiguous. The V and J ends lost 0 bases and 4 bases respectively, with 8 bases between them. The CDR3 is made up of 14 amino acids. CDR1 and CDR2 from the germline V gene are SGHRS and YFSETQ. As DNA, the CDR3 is TGCGCCAGCAGCTTGGGAGGGCCAGGAAACACCATATATTTT. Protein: CASSLGGPGNTIYF.

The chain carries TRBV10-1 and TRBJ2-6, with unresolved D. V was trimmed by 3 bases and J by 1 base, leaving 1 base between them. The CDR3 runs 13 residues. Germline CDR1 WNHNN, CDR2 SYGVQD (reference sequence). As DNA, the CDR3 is TGCGCCAGCAGTGATTCTGGGGCCAACGTCCTGACTTTC. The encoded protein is CASSDSGANVLTF.

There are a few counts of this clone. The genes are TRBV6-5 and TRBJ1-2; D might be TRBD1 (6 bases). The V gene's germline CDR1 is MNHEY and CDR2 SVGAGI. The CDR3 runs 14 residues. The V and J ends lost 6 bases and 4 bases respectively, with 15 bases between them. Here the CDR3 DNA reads TGTGCCAGCAGGCAAGGGCGGGGGCTCTATGGCTACACCTTC. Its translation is CASRQGRGLYGYTF.

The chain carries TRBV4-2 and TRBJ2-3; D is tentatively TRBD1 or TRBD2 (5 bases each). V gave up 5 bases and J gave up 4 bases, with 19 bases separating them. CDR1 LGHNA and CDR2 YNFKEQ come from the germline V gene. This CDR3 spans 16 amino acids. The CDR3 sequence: CASSLGVGVQSDTQYF. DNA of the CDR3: TGTGCCAGCAGCTTGGGGGTAGGGGTGCAATCAGATACGCAGTATTTT.

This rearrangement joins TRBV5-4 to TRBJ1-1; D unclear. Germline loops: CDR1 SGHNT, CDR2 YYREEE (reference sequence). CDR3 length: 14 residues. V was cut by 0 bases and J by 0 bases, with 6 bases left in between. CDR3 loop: CASSLDTLNTEAFF. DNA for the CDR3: TGTGCCAGCAGCTTGGACACCTTGAACACTGAAGCTTTCTTT.

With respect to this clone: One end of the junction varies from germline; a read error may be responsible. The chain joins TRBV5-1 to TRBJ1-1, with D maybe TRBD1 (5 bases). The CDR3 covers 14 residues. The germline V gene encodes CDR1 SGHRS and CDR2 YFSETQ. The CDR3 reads CASSRNQGGTEAFF. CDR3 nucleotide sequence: TGTGCCAGCAGCCGAAACCAGGGCGGCACTGAAGCTTTCTTT.

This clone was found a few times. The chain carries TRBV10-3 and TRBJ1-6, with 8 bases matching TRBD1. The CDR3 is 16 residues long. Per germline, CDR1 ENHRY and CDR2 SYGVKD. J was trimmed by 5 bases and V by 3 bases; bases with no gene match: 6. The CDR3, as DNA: TGTGCCATCAGTGACCCAGGGGGCGCGCATAATTCACCCCTCCACTTT. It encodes CAISDPGGAHNSPLHF.

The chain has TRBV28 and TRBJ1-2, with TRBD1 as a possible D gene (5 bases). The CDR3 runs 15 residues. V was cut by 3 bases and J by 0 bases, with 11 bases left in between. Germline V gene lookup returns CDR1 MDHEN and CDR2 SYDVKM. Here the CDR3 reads CASSFGDGTNYGYTF. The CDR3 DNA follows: TGTGCCAGCAGTTTCGGGGACGGAACTAACTATGGCTACACCTTC.